This T cell receptor beta chain was sequenced during a study of T cells expressing NK-cell markers. TCRdb reprocessed the 5' RACE reads and reports one entry per CDR3 protein, with no DNA. The sample yields over 120,000 distinct CDR3 sequences, of which the top ten take up 12%. Germline CDR1 WSHSY, CDR2 SAAADI. The CDR3 has 13 amino acids. The origin of this receptor is a man between 18 and 35 years old in good health. The chain combines TRBV10-2 with TRBJ2-5. The sequenced sample was blood T cells: a sorted CD56 or NKG2C T cell subset, CD4+ or CD8+ T cells, or bulk PBMC T cells (not recorded which). The CDR3: CASSWQQRETQYF.